The 18 T cell receptor beta chains presented below share a single source sample, sequenced in a study of blood T cells in healthy people across ages. The authors ran a second PCR of roughly 6 to 12 cycles using a sample-barcoded 5' primer and a J-beta primer mix. TCRdb reprocessed the 5' RACE reads with MiXCR, giving one entry per CDR3 protein. Of about 1.5 million distinct CDR3 sequences listed, 42% are singletons. The specimen sequenced was blood. These receptors all come from a woman younger than 35 in good health.

In this sample, this clonotype turned up a few times. The genes are TRBV2 and TRBJ1-1; D may be TRBD1 (5 bases). Germline CDR1 and CDR2: SNHLY and FYNNEI. Trimming pared 7 bases from V and 3 bases from J, leaving 18 bases between. The CDR3 length is 15 residues. Written as DNA, the CDR3 is TGTGCCAGCACCCCCTCGGCGGGGCGGGACACTGAAGCTTTCTTT. This gives the protein CASTPSAGRDTEAFF.

This clonotype was counted ten times or more. The gene calls are TRBV5-1 and TRBJ2-7; D tentatively reads TRBD1 or TRBD2 (5 bases each). This CDR3 comprises 13 residues. Trimming cost V 3 bases and J 7 bases, with 14 bases left between them. Germline V gene sequence: CDR1 SGHRS, CDR2 YFSETQ. CDR3 sequence: CASSSGPGGEQYF. The CDR3 nucleotides are TGCGCCAGCAGCTCGGGACCAGGCGGTGAGCAGTACTTC.

This clonotype was recorded once. One end of the junction varies from germline; a read error may be responsible. V and J are TRBV7-9 and TRBJ2-1, with 13 bases that match TRBD2. The V gene's germline CDR1 is SEHNR and CDR2 FQNEAQ (reference sequence). This CDR3 is 19 amino acids long. The CDR3 bases are TGTGCCAGCAGCTCCAGGGGACTAGCGGGATCCGCCAACTACAATGAGCGGTACTTC. Its translation: CASSSRGLAGSANYNERYF.

This clonotype occurred many times. The chain uses TRBV6-5 and TRBJ2-7; the match to TRBD2 covers 13 bases. The CDR3 sequence is 15 residues long. Germline CDR1 and CDR2: MNHEY and SVGAGI. Unmatched junction bases numbered 5, after V lost 6 bases and J lost 3 bases. The CDR3 spells CASSSGLAGDYEQYF. Written as DNA, the CDR3 is TGTGCCAGCAGCTCCGGACTAGCGGGAGACTACGAGCAGTACTTC.

The chain recombines TRBV11-1 with TRBJ2-4; D might be TRBD2 (5 bases). The tail of the sequence fits TRBJ2-5 better, so the J call may be wrong. Germline V gene data show CDR1 as SGHAT and CDR2 as FQDESV (reference sequence). This CDR3 region has 14 residues. CDR3 region: CASSPGSVGETQYF. Here the CDR3 DNA reads TGTGCCAGCAGCCCGGGATCGGTGGGCGAGACCCAGTACTTC.

This clonotype was seen a handful of times. V and J are TRBV3-1 and TRBJ2-5; D possibly matches TRBD1 or TRBD2 (5 bases each). The CDR3 is 17 residues long. V was shortened by 5 bases and J by 0 bases, with 19 bases between the two germline ends. Germline lookup yields CDR1 LGHDT and CDR2 YNNKEL (reference sequence). CDR3 amino acids: CASSNKGEGLYQETQYF. In DNA, the CDR3 is TGTGCCAGCAGCAATAAGGGTGAGGGGTTGTACCAAGAGACCCAGTACTTC.

DNA of the CDR3: TGTGCCAGCAGTCCGAGCGCAGCTCAAGAGACCCAGTACTTC. Residues: CASSPSAAQETQYF. The chain employs TRBV12-3 or TRBV12-4 and TRBJ2-5; no firm D call. Trimming took off 5 bases at V and 2 bases at J, with 12 bases between the two ends. The CDR3 runs 14 residues.

V usage is TRBV7-9 and J usage is TRBJ1-1; D gene unclear. CDR3 length: 12 residues. Trimming shortened V by 6 bases and J by 4 bases, and 9 bases separated the two germline ends. Germline V gives CDR1 SEHNR, CDR2 FQNEAQ (reference sequence). CDR3 nucleotide sequence: TGTGCCAGCAGTCAGAGGAGCACTGAAGCTTTCTTT. It codes for CASSQRSTEAFF.

CDR3 sequence: CASRGSGEETQYF. CDR3 DNA: TGTGCCAGCAGGGGTAGCGGGGAGGAGACCCAGTACTTC. The chain has TRBV12-3 or TRBV12-4 and TRBJ2-5, with 8 bases lining up with TRBD2. V lost 6 bases to trimming and J lost 5 bases; unmatched junction nucleotides: 5. This CDR3 is built from 13 residues.

A few counts support this clonotype. This chain connects TRBV7-9 to TRBJ1-1; TRBD1 might be the D (6 bases). V gave up 5 bases and J gave up 2 bases, with 12 bases separating them. The CDR3 spans 14 residues. Germline V gene lookup returns CDR1 SEHNR and CDR2 FQNEAQ (reference sequence). CDR3 protein: CASSGGRINTEAFF. In nucleotides, the CDR3 is TGTGCCAGCAGCGGGGGGCGAATCAACACTGAAGCTTTCTTT.

The rearrangement uses TRBV5-5 and TRBJ1-6; weak D call: TRBD1 (5 bases). Germline CDR1 SGHKS, CDR2 YYEKEE (reference sequence). This CDR3 has 15 amino acids. Trimming pared 2 bases from V and 6 bases from J, leaving 12 bases between. CDR3 protein: CASSFVEGSNSPLHF. The CDR3 DNA is TGTGCCAGCAGCTTCGTGGAGGGGAGTAATTCACCCCTCCACTTT.

This clonotype was detected only a few times. V usage is TRBV7-2 and J usage is TRBJ2-2, with D possibly being TRBD2 (6 bases). Deletions cut 9 bases from V and 0 bases from J, with 11 bases between. There are 14 residues in the CDR3. Germline V lookup: CDR1 SGHTA, CDR2 FQGNSA. The CDR3 coding sequence is TGTGCCAGTAGGAGGGGTCCGAACACCGGGGAGCTGTTTTTT. Amino acid sequence: CASRRGPNTGELFF. The full variable domain, in which reference TRBV7-2 and TRBJ2-2 provide the parts outside the CDR3, is GAGVSQSPSNKVTEKGKDVELRCDPISGHTALYWYRQSLGQGLEFLIYFQGNSAPDKSGLPSDRFSAERTGGSVSTLTIQRTQQEDSAVYLCASRRGPNTGELFFGEGSRLTVL.

The chain uses TRBV2 and TRBJ2-7; 11 nucleotides match TRBD2. CDR1 and CDR2 (germline): SNHLY, FYNNEI. Unmatched junction bases numbered 4, after V lost 9 bases and J lost 0 bases. This CDR3 has 14 residues. CDR3 in amino acids: CASPGLADSYEQYF. DNA for the CDR3: TGTGCCAGTCCGGGACTAGCGGACTCCTACGAGCAGTACTTC. The full variable domain, in which reference TRBV2 and TRBJ2-7 provide the parts outside the CDR3, is EPEVTQTPSHQVTQMGQEVILRCVPISNHLYFYWYRQILGQKVEFLVSFYNNEISEKSEIFDDQFSVERPDGSNFTLKIRSTKLEDSAMYFCASPGLADSYEQYFGPGTRLTVT.

This clonotype was seen a few times. The V and J genes are TRBV30 and TRBJ2-1; possible D gene TRBD1, 5 bases. Looked up from germline, CDR1 is GTSNPN and CDR2 is SVGIG (reference sequence). CDR3 length: 12 residues. The germline V and J ends were trimmed by 4 bases and 2 bases, with 6 bases remaining between them. CDR3 region: CAWTGPYNEQFF. Here the CDR3 DNA reads TGTGCCTGGACAGGGCCCTACAATGAGCAGTTCTTC.

This clonotype has just a few counts. CDR3 nucleotide sequence: TGTGCCATCAGCCCCGCCGAGGATTTAGCCAAAAACATTCAGTACTTC. Residues: CAISPAEDLAKNIQYF. The gene calls are TRBV10-3 and TRBJ2-4; D is uncertain. CDR1 and CDR2 from the germline V gene are ENHRY and SYGVKD. The ends were cut back, 6 bases at V and 0 bases at J, with 15 bases in the middle. The CDR3 is made up of 16 amino acids.

The chain joins TRBV27 to TRBJ2-5; 13 bases fit TRBD2. The germline V gene has CDR1 MNHEY and CDR2 SMNVEV (reference sequence). J lost 3 bases, V lost 7 bases, and 8 bases had no gene match. The CDR3 contains 16 residues. CDR3 region: CASKKGTSGTKETQYF. CDR3 in DNA: TGTGCCAGCAAGAAAGGGACTAGCGGGACGAAAGAGACCCAGTACTTC.

The rearrangement uses TRBV20-1 and TRBJ1-1, with D possibly being TRBD1 (5 bases). V lost 0 bases and J lost 6, with 17 bases in between. This CDR3 has 15 amino acids. Germline V CDR1 and CDR2: DFQATT, SNEGSKA (reference sequence). CDR3 in amino acids: CSARDLGRRQPEAFF. Here the CDR3 DNA reads TGCAGTGCTAGAGATCTGGGACGGCGACAACCTGAAGCTTTCTTT.

This clonotype was counted between two and nine times. The chain links TRBV7-9 to TRBJ2-7; TRBD2 is a possible D gene (5 bases). This CDR3 contains 14 residues. With 3 bases removed from V and 0 bases from J, the gap between germline ends came to 9 bases. Germline CDR1 reads SEHNR; CDR2 reads FQNEAQ (reference sequence). CDR3 sequence (DNA): TGTGCCAGCAGCTTCGAAGGGAGCTCCTACGAGCAGTACTTC. Translated, it gives CASSFEGSSYEQYF.